These 31 T cell receptor beta chains originate from one sample sequenced in a study of blood T cell repertoires in COVID-19. The table came from immunoSEQ multiplex PCR; TCRdb's copy has only in-frame clones and leaves some out. The sample has about 80,000 clones, approximately 80% seen once. The sample consisted of peripheral blood. The receptors originated from a human donor in a cohort sampled during active COVID-19.

The chain joins TRBV6-5 to TRBJ2-3; perhaps TRBD2 as D (6 bases). Trimming pared 1 base from V and 0 bases from J, leaving 8 bases between. CDR1 MNHEY and CDR2 SVGAGI come from the germline V gene. This CDR3 region has 15 residues. As DNA, the CDR3 is TGTGCCAGCAGTTACTACGGGACTAGCACAGATACGCAGTATTTT. The encoded protein is CASSYYGTSTDTQYF.

The chain joins TRBV15 to TRBJ2-1, with 8 bases that match TRBD1. The CDR3 has 16 residues. V lost 0 bases, J lost 5 bases, and 6 bases stayed unmatched. Germline values: CDR1 LNHNV, CDR2 YYDKDF (reference sequence). In DNA, the CDR3 is TGTGCCACCAGCAGAGATCCCCGACAGGGGAACAATGAGCAGTTCTTC. It yields the protein CATSRDPRQGNNEQFF.

This clone turned up a few times. The chain carries TRBV18 and TRBJ1-1; D unclear. Trimming cost V 6 bases and J 1 base, with 6 bases left between them. The CDR3 sequence is 12 residues long. Germline CDR1 is KGHSH and CDR2 is LQKENI. The CDR3 spells CASSYKNTEAFF. DNA of the CDR3: TGTGCCAGCTCGTACAAGAACACTGAAGCTTTCTTT.

The genes are TRBV30 and TRBJ1-5, with 7 bases lining up with TRBD1. The CDR3 extends over 14 amino acids. The germline V gene has CDR1 GTSNPN and CDR2 SVGIG (reference sequence). J gave up 2 bases and V 4 bases, and 5 bases lay outside the gene matches. CDR3 in DNA: TGTGCCTGGACCGGACAGGTCGGCAATCAGCCCCAGCATTTT. Its translation is CAWTGQVGNQPQHF.

The gene calls are TRBV27 and TRBJ1-4, with D unresolved. The CDR3 length is 13 residues. The V and J ends lost 2 bases and 5 bases respectively, with 6 bases between them. Germline CDR1 reads MNHEY; CDR2 reads SMNVEV (reference sequence). Here the CDR3 reads CASSLIGNEKLFF. The CDR3 region has the DNA TGTGCCAGCAGTTTAATCGGGAATGAAAAACTGTTTTTT.

This chain connects TRBV28 to TRBJ2-7; 8 bases are shared with TRBD1. Germline CDR1 MDHEN, CDR2 SYDVKM. The CDR3 contains 15 residues. Trimming at V came to 7 bases and at J to 7 bases, leaving 15 bases not matched to a gene. DNA for the CDR3: TGTGCCAGCACAGGGGGCCCAAATTCCTTATGGGAGCAGTACTTC. This codes for CASTGGPNSLWEQYF.

This chain joins TRBV9 and TRBJ1-3; 9 nucleotides match TRBD1. The germline CDR1 and CDR2 sequences are SGDLS and YYNGEE. V shed 4 bases and J 2 bases; nucleotides not matched to a gene: 10. This CDR3 spans 17 amino acids. Written as DNA, the CDR3 is TGTGCCAGCAGCTTTCCGGGACAGGGAGGGACTGGAAACACCATATATTTT. Its translation is CASSFPGQGGTGNTIYF. Together with reference TRBV9 and TRBJ1-3, the CDR3 gives the full variable domain: DSGVTQTPKHLITATGQRVTLRCSPRSGDLSVYWYQQSLDQGLQFLIQYYNGEERAKGNILERFSAQQFPDLHSELNLSSLELGDSALYFCASSFPGQGGTGNTIYFGEGSWLTVV.

The chain uses TRBV5-1 and TRBJ1-3; tentative D call: TRBD1 (5 bases). V lost 0 bases and J 4 bases, leaving 11 bases between the germline ends. This CDR3 is 15 amino acids long. Looked up from germline, CDR1 is SGHRS and CDR2 is YFSETQ. This CDR3 is CASSLGGFRGNTIYF. The CDR3 nucleotides read TGCGCCAGCAGCTTGGGGGGCTTTAGAGGAAACACCATATATTTT.

The rearrangement uses TRBV11-1 and TRBJ1-1; 8 nucleotides match TRBD1. The CDR3 has 16 amino acids. Per the germline V gene, CDR1 is SGHAT and CDR2 is FQDESV (reference sequence). The V segment lost 5 bases and the J segment 4 bases; nucleotides outside the gene matches: 12. DNA for the CDR3: TGTGCCAGCAGCCCTAGGTGGCCCACAGGGGGCACTGAAGCTTTCTTT. This translates into CASSPRWPTGGTEAFF.

The chain uses TRBV27 and TRBJ2-5; no reliable D call. There are 15 residues in the CDR3. Germline CDR1 MNHEY, CDR2 SMNVEV (reference sequence). V lost 3 bases to trimming and J lost 0 bases, with 11 bases between them. CDR3 bases: TGTGCCAGCAGTTTTGGGTCAGCGTACCAAGAGACCCAGTACTTC. Translation gives CASSFGSAYQETQYF.

This chain uses TRBV7-3 with TRBJ1-1; 9 bases map to TRBD1. The CDR3 totals 13 residues. V dropped 6 bases and J dropped 5; count of bases not matched to a gene: 4. In germline, CDR1 is SGHTA, CDR2 FQGTGA. The CDR3 region has the DNA TGTGCCAGCAGTTTGGACAGGGGAACTGAAGCTTTCTTT. This translates into CASSLDRGTEAFF.

The gene calls are TRBV19 and TRBJ2-2, with 9 positions matching TRBD2. The CDR3 has 14 residues. Germline V gene sequence: CDR1 LNHDA, CDR2 SQIVND (reference sequence). V lost 8 bases and J lost 8; bases outside the gene matches: 9. The CDR3 loop is CASRVAGVAGELFF. The CDR3 DNA is TGTGCCAGTCGAGTAGCGGGAGTGGCTGGGGAGCTGTTTTTT.

This sequence joins TRBV19 and TRBJ1-5; D remains ambiguous. The CDR3 extends over 15 amino acids. Trimming took off 8 bases at V and 2 bases at J, with 16 bases between the two ends. Germline V CDR1 and CDR2: LNHDA, SQIVND (reference sequence). The CDR3 DNA reads TGTGCCAGTCAGCCGTCCGCTCTAGGCAATCAGCCCCAGCATTTT. It is translated as CASQPSALGNQPQHF.

The V and J genes are TRBV3-1 (or the pseudogene TRBV3-2) and TRBJ2-7; D may be TRBD1 (5 bases). The CDR3 contains 13 residues. The germline CDR1 and CDR2 sequences are LGHDT and YNNKEL (reference sequence). Trimming left V 5 bases short and J 6 bases short, with 14 bases between. CDR3 bases: TGTGCCAGCAGCACCGAAGGGGCCCCCGAGCAGTACTTC. Translated: CASSTEGAPEQYF.

This rearrangement joins TRBV29-1 to TRBJ1-4; the D gene is possibly TRBD1 (5 bases). Germline CDR1 SQVTM, CDR2 ANQGSEA. V was shortened by 3 bases and J by 7 bases, with 12 bases between the two germline ends. The CDR3 is 13 amino acids. In DNA, the CDR3 is TGCAGCGTTGAGGTCGGGGGAGCTGAAAAACTGTTTTTT. Encoded protein: CSVEVGGAEKLFF. Filled out from reference TRBV29-1 and TRBJ1-4, the complete variable domain reads SAVISQKPSRDICQRGTSLTIQCQVDSQVTMMFWYRQQPGQSLTLIATANQGSEATYESGFVIDKFPISRPNLTFSTLTVSNMSPEDSSIYLCSVEVGGAEKLFFGSGTQLSVL.

V usage is TRBV15 and J usage is TRBJ1-2, with a weak D call TRBD1 (6 bases). CDR3 size: 15 residues. The V end was cut by 0 bases, the J end by 4 bases, with 12 bases between. CDR1 LNHNV and CDR2 YYDKDF come from the germline V gene (reference sequence). The CDR3 coding sequence is TGTGCCACCAGCAGAGATCGGGGCAGGGGCTATGGCTACACCTTC. Encoded protein: CATSRDRGRGYGYTF.

This rearrangement joins TRBV7-9 to TRBJ2-3; D is possibly TRBD2 (7 bases). From germline, CDR1 is SEHNR and CDR2 FQNEAQ (reference sequence). The CDR3 sequence is 15 residues long. The V end was cut by 5 bases, the J end by 5 bases, with 17 bases between. The CDR3 DNA follows: TGTGCCAGCAGCGCCGTGCGGGGGCGGAAAGATACGCAGTATTTT. This translates into CASSAVRGRKDTQYF. Combining the CDR3 with reference TRBV7-9 and TRBJ2-3 gives the whole variable domain DTGVSQNPRHKITKRGQNVTFRCDPISEHNRLYWYRQTLGQGPEFLTYFQNEAQLEKSRLLSDRFSAERPKGSFSTLEIQRTEQGDSAMYLCASSAVRGRKDTQYFGPGTRLTVL.

The chain combines TRBV6-1 with TRBJ2-5; D may be TRBD1 (5 bases). CDR3 length equals 14 residues. Germline lookup yields CDR1 MNHNS and CDR2 SASEGT. The V gene lost 3 bases and the J gene lost 2 bases, with 10 bases spanning the gap. In DNA form, the CDR3 reads TGTGCCAGCAGTGATCTGCAGGGACAAGAGACCCAGTACTTC. It is translated as CASSDLQGQETQYF.

This clone occurred once. The gene calls are TRBV18 and TRBJ1-3; TRBD1 matches 7 bases. Looked up from germline, CDR1 is KGHSH and CDR2 is LQKENI. Losses at the gene ends were 2 bases for V and 0 bases for J; bases not matched to a gene: 4. The CDR3 length is 16 residues. For the CDR3, the DNA is TGTGCCAGCTCACCATTAGGGACAGCCTCTGGAAACACCATATATTTT. Translation gives CASSPLGTASGNTIYF.

CDR3 DNA sequence: TGTGCCAGCAGTTACTCGACTGTTACGCAGTATTTT. Its translation is CASSYSTVTQYF. The rearrangement joins TRBV6-2 or TRBV6-3 to TRBJ2-3; D is uncertain. The CDR3 has 12 amino acids. Per germline, CDR1 MNHEY and CDR2 SVGEGT. V was cut by 0 bases and J by 8 bases, with 6 bases left in between.

V gene TRBV5-1 combines with J gene TRBJ2-3; perhaps TRBD2 as D (5 bases). Per germline, CDR1 SGHRS and CDR2 YFSETQ. The CDR3 is 14 residues long. Deletions cut 2 bases from V and 2 bases from J, with 9 bases between. The CDR3 loop is CASSLGSPTDTQYF. CDR3 nucleotide sequence: TGCGCCAGCAGCTTAGGGAGTCCCACAGATACGCAGTATTTT.

This chain links TRBV18 with TRBJ1-1; 8 bases map to TRBD1. V trimming: 2 bases; J trimming: 1 base; junction bases outside the gene matches: 6. CDR3 length: 16 residues. Per germline, CDR1 KGHSH and CDR2 LQKENI. CDR3 sequence: CASSPKGDRGNTEAFF. CDR3 sequence (DNA): TGTGCCAGCTCACCAAAGGGAGACAGGGGGAACACTGAAGCTTTCTTT.

This clone is judged medium-sized. The chain combines TRBV2 with TRBJ2-5, with D possibly matching TRBD1 (5 bases). The germline V gene has CDR1 SNHLY and CDR2 FYNNEI. The CDR3 is 12 residues long. The V end was cut by 7 bases, the J end by 1 base, with 7 bases between. The CDR3 DNA is TGTGCCAGCACCACAGGCCAAGAGACCCAGTACTTC. Its protein is CASTTGQETQYF. Based on the CDR3 plus reference TRBV2 and TRBJ2-5, the full variable domain is EPEVTQTPSHQVTQMGQEVILRCVPISNHLYFYWYRQILGQKVEFLVSFYNNEISEKSEIFDDQFSVERPDGSNFTLKIRSTKLEDSAMYFCASTTGQETQYFGPGTRLLVL.

The chain couples TRBV5-4 to TRBJ2-3; the D gene is possibly TRBD2 (6 bases). V dropped 0 bases and J dropped 1 base, with 6 bases sitting between them. Germline V gives CDR1 SGHNT, CDR2 YYREEE (reference sequence). The CDR3 covers 14 residues. CDR3 in DNA: TGTGCCAGCAGCTTGGGGGGGGGCACAGATACGCAGTATTTT. Amino acids: CASSLGGGTDTQYF.

This clone was counted once. The chain uses TRBV6-6 and TRBJ1-3, with 10 nucleotides matching TRBD1. CDR3 size: 17 residues. The J segment lost 3 bases and the V segment lost 5 bases, leaving 10 bases of the junction unmatched. Germline V gene data show CDR1 as MNHNY and CDR2 as SVGAGI (reference sequence). As DNA, the CDR3 is TGTGCCAGCAGTCGACCGACAGGGGGCGCAGATGGAAACACCATATATTTT. Translating it yields CASSRPTGGADGNTIYF.

The chain uses TRBV7-8 and TRBJ1-3; D is unclear. CDR1 is SGHVS and CDR2 is FQNEAQ in the germline V gene. The CDR3 has 15 amino acids. Trimming stripped 5 bases from V and 2 bases from J, with 13 bases between. The CDR3 nucleotides read TGTGCCAGCAGCCCCTTTGGGCTTCCTGGAAACACCATATATTTT. This codes for CASSPFGLPGNTIYF.

This sequence joins TRBV6-5 and TRBJ1-2, with 9 bases identical to TRBD1. The CDR3 runs to 14 residues. J was trimmed by 6 bases and V by 7 bases; bases with no gene match: 9. Germline V gene lookup returns CDR1 MNHEY and CDR2 SVGAGI. CDR3 DNA sequence: TGTGCCAGCAACCGAGGACAGGGGAGCAATGGCTACACCTTC. This encodes CASNRGQGSNGYTF.

The genes are TRBV27 and TRBJ2-3; 7 bases line up with TRBD1. The CDR3 is 16 amino acids. V was pared by 3 bases and J by 3 bases, with 9 bases of the junction left unmatched. Germline V gene lookup returns CDR1 MNHEY and CDR2 SMNVEV (reference sequence). CDR3 residues: CASSFLRDRRTDTQYF. CDR3 bases: TGTGCCAGCAGTTTTCTCCGGGACAGAAGAACAGATACGCAGTATTTT.

The chain carries TRBV7-8 and TRBJ2-2, with D hard to call. Per the germline V gene, CDR1 is SGHVS and CDR2 is FQNEAQ. This CDR3 comprises 14 residues. Trimming cost V 2 bases and J 6 bases, with 10 bases left between them. CDR3 protein: CASSLSGSAGELFF. CDR3 nucleotides: TGTGCCAGCAGCTTATCCGGGTCTGCCGGGGAGCTGTTTTTT.

CDR3 residues: CASRAGTSGNNEQFF. DNA for the CDR3: TGTGCCAGCAGAGCCGGGACTAGCGGGAACAATGAGCAGTTCTTC. V usage is TRBV2 and J usage is TRBJ2-1; 13 bases agree with TRBD2. Germline-derived CDR1 and CDR2 are SNHLY and FYNNEI. The CDR3 spans 15 residues. The V segment lost 6 bases and the J segment 5 bases; nucleotides outside the gene matches: 4.

The chain employs TRBV7-2 and TRBJ2-3, with 8 bases that match TRBD2. The ends lost 1 base at V and 1 base at J; junction bases unmatched: 4. The CDR3 extends over 16 amino acids. The germline V gene has CDR1 SGHTA and CDR2 FQGNSA. The CDR3 protein is CASSLVTAGGTDTQYF. As DNA, the CDR3 is TGTGCCAGCAGCTTAGTCACAGCGGGGGGCACAGATACGCAGTATTTT.